A selection of T cell receptor beta chains follows, all from one sample in a study of cytomegalovirus exposure and HLA in healthy donors. Profiled with immunoSEQ multiplex PCR; TCRdb holds only in-frame clones, not every one. Counted here are over 100,000 clones, roughly 78% occurring once; the ten biggest clones make up approximately 4.2%. Material for sequencing was PBMCs. These receptors were obtained from a man in his fifties or sixties in good health and CMV-seropositive. CDR3s include the opening cysteine and the closing phenylalanine or tryptophan. The order of the fields is J gene, V gene, clone size, D gene, CDR3 protein, CDR3 DNA. The D gene is left open where the match is weak. Clone size, where shown, is once, few, many, or a class for clones that have expanded.

TRBJ1-1,TRBV27,-,-,CASRPIDVLLAEAFF,TGTGCCAGTCGCCCTATCGATGTCTTGCTCGCTGAAGCTTTCTTT
TRBJ1-1,TRBV6-6,once,-,CASSFTSGSEAFF,TGTGCCAGCAGTTTCACTAGCGGCTCTGAAGCTTTCTTT
TRBJ2-3,TRBV4-1,-,TRBD1,CASSHISGQGFPFTQYF,TGCGCCAGCAGCCATATTTCGGGACAGGGGTTCCCATTTACGCAGTATTTT
TRBJ2-3,TRBV9,-,TRBD2,CASRSLSGGDTQYF,TGTGCCAGCAGAAGTCTTAGCGGGGGGGATACGCAGTATTTT
TRBJ1-1,TRBV6-5,-,TRBD1,CASSLDRVAEAFF,TGTGCCAGCAGTCTAGACAGGGTCGCTGAAGCTTTCTTT
TRBJ2-7,TRBV27,-,-,CASSLLYSSYEQYF,TGTGCCAGCAGTTTATTGTACAGCTCCTACGAGCAGTACTTC
TRBJ2-7,TRBV6-5,-,TRBD1,CASRKDRGLYEQYF,TGTGCCAGCAGGAAGGACAGGGGCCTCTACGAGCAGTACTTC
TRBJ1-4,TRBV5-1,-,-,CASSLGHPNEKLFF,TGCGCCAGCAGCTTGGGACACCCTAATGAAAAACTGTTTTTT
TRBJ2-2,TRBV10-3,-,TRBD1,CAISEAQGATGELFF,TGTGCCATCAGTGAGGCGCAGGGGGCGACCGGGGAGCTGTTTTTT
TRBJ2-5,TRBV6-5,once,-,CASRAVGQGTQYF,TGTGCCAGCAGGGCGGTGGGTCAAGGGACCCAGTACTTC
TRBJ1-2,TRBV4-2,-,-,CASSQDQGNYGYTF,TGTGCCAGCAGCCAAGATCAGGGGAACTATGGCTACACCTTC
TRBJ2-5,TRBV11-2,once,-,CASSQGGRKETQYF,TGTGCCAGCAGCCAGGGCGGCAGAAAAGAGACCCAGTACTTC
TRBJ2-1,TRBV5-5,-,TRBD1,CASSLYWDRGLNEQFF,TGTGCCAGCAGCTTGTATTGGGACAGGGGTCTCAATGAGCAGTTCTTC
TRBJ1-4,TRBV7-9,-,TRBD1,CASSFQGASNEKLFF,TGTGCCAGCAGCTTCCAGGGGGCTTCTAATGAAAAACTGTTTTTT
TRBJ2-6,TRBV7-3,-,-,CASSPLGANVLTF,TGTGCCAGCAGCCCACTTGGGGCCAACGTCCTGACTTTC
TRBJ1-4,TRBV19,once,-,CASSLAPREKLFF,TGTGCCAGTTCTCTCGCGCCGCGTGAAAAACTGTTTTTT